These 17 T cell receptor beta chains originate from one sample sequenced in a study of T cell responses to AZD1222 COVID-19 vaccine. Data came from immunoSEQ multiplex PCR; TCRdb stores just in-frame clones and leaves some out. The sample carries about 180,000 clones, roughly 91% recorded once. The sample was peripheral blood, taken 28 days after the second dose of the MenACWY control vaccine. The receptors shown here come from an adult who received the MenACWY meningococcal vaccine as a control.

The rearrangement joins TRBV12-3 or TRBV12-4 to TRBJ2-1; D perhaps matches TRBD1 (6 bases). Deletions cut 5 bases from V and 10 bases from J, with 9 bases between. This CDR3 is built from 11 residues. CDR3 loop: CASSRDTEQFF. DNA of the CDR3: TGTGCCAGCAGTCGGGACACCGAGCAGTTCTTC.

This chain connects TRBV6-2 or TRBV6-3 to TRBJ1-5; the D gene is possibly TRBD1 (5 bases). This CDR3 region has 14 residues. CDR1 and CDR2 from the germline V gene are MNHEY and SVGEGT. V shed 5 bases and J shed 4 bases, with 12 bases lying between them. This CDR3 is CASSRGRWNQPQHF. The CDR3 DNA follows: TGTGCCAGCAGTAGGGGCCGTTGGAATCAGCCCCAGCATTTT.

V gene TRBV6-1 combines with J gene TRBJ1-1; D unclear. Germline V CDR1 and CDR2: MNHNS, SASEGT. The CDR3 is 14 amino acids. Trimming removed 0 bases at V and 4 bases at J, with 9 bases between. CDR3 sequence (DNA): TGTGCCAGCAGTGAAGCGGGCGGATTCACTGAAGCTTTCTTT. Residues: CASSEAGGFTEAFF.

In DNA form, the CDR3 reads TGTGCCAGCAGTTCTGTCGCCGGGACAGGGATCGACGGCAACGAGCAGTACTTC. Its translation is CASSSVAGTGIDGNEQYF. This chain uses TRBV28 with TRBJ2-7; 9 nucleotides agree with TRBD1. The length of the CDR3 is 18 residues. Per the germline V gene, CDR1 is MDHEN and CDR2 is SYDVKM. With V trimmed by 4 bases and J by 5 bases, 18 bases remained unmatched.

This chain uses TRBV24-1 with TRBJ2-3; a possible D gene is TRBD2 (5 bases). This CDR3 has 16 amino acids. Germline V gene data show CDR1 as KGHDR and CDR2 as SFDVKD. Trimming took 0 bases from V and 0 from J, leaving 9 bases between them. The CDR3 here is CATSDLSGFSTDTQYF. CDR3 sequence (DNA): TGTGCCACCAGTGATTTGAGCGGATTTAGCACAGATACGCAGTATTTT.

The rearrangement links TRBV29-1 to TRBJ1-2, with 7 bases matching TRBD1. With V trimmed by 1 base and J by 1 base, 6 bases remained unmatched. Germline CDR1 and CDR2: SQVTM and ANQGSEA. The CDR3 is made up of 15 amino acids. CDR3 bases: TGCAGCGTTGAAGCTAGGGACAGAGTTAACTATGGCTACACCTTC. This sequence encodes CSVEARDRVNYGYTF.

The rearrangement joins TRBV25-1 to TRBJ2-5, with 10 bases lining up with TRBD1. Germline V gene lookup returns CDR1 MGHDK and CDR2 SYGVNS. Trimming cost V 5 bases and J 2 bases; bases outside gene matches: 8. This CDR3 has 16 residues. The CDR3 reads CASSREGTGAQETQYF. CDR3 bases: TGTGCCAGCAGTAGGGAGGGGACAGGGGCACAAGAGACCCAGTACTTC.

The chain has TRBV5-5 and TRBJ1-2; D unclear. Looked up from germline, CDR1 is SGHKS and CDR2 is YYEKEE (reference sequence). CDR3 size: 14 residues. The V and J ends lost 2 bases and 2 bases respectively, with 10 bases between them. This CDR3 reads CASSFPGRNYGYTF. The CDR3 bases are TGTGCCAGCAGCTTTCCGGGTCGAAACTATGGCTACACCTTC.

V is TRBV6-5 and J is TRBJ1-6; possibly TRBD1 for D (6 bases). Germline lookup yields CDR1 MNHEY and CDR2 SVGAGI. The ends were cut back, 7 bases at V and 6 bases at J, with 13 bases in the middle. The CDR3 is made up of 14 amino acids. CDR3: CASIGTGRNSPLHF. DNA for the CDR3: TGTGCCAGCATAGGAACAGGGCGTAATTCACCCCTCCACTTT.

The chain couples TRBV11-2 to TRBJ2-5; tentative D call: TRBD2 (5 bases). Between the trimmed V and J ends, which lost 5 bases and 0 bases, there was a span of 10 bases. The length of the CDR3 is 14 residues. Germline V CDR1 and CDR2: SGHAT, FQNNGV. The DNA for the CDR3 is TGTGCCAGCAGCCGACGGGGAAACCAAGAGACCCAGTACTTC. Translating gives CASSRRGNQETQYF.

J is TRBJ1-2 and V is TRBV18; maybe TRBD1 (5 bases). Germline lookup yields CDR1 KGHSH and CDR2 LQKENI. With 3 bases removed from V and 2 bases from J, the gap between germline ends came to 10 bases. The CDR3 runs 14 residues. The CDR3 loop reads CASSPQGANYGYTF. The CDR3 nucleotides are TGTGCCAGCTCACCTCAGGGCGCCAACTATGGCTACACCTTC.

The chain joins TRBV7-7 to TRBJ2-1, with TRBD1 as a possible D gene (5 bases). V lost 2 bases to trimming and J lost 1 base, with 9 bases between them. The CDR3 is 15 residues long. CDR1 is SSHAT, CDR2 FNYEAQ, per germline (reference sequence). The CDR3 DNA reads TGTGCCAGCAGCTTAATGACAGCATCCTACAATGAGCAGTTCTTC. Amino acids: CASSLMTASYNEQFF.

The genes are TRBV7-9 and TRBJ1-1, with 9 bases fitting TRBD1. The CDR3 totals 15 residues. V lost 3 bases, J lost 7 bases, and 9 bases stayed unmatched. Germline V lookup: CDR1 SEHNR, CDR2 FQNEAQ (reference sequence). The DNA for the CDR3 is TGTGCCAGCAGCTTTTCCGGGACAGGGATAATTGAAGCTTTCTTT. Encoded protein: CASSFSGTGIIEAFF.

The genes are TRBV10-3 and TRBJ1-2, with TRBD1 matching 7 bases. J gave up 5 bases and V 2 bases, and 2 bases lay outside the gene matches. The V gene's germline CDR1 is ENHRY and CDR2 SYGVKD. The CDR3 extends over 13 amino acids. The CDR3 protein is CAISETGEYGYTF. The CDR3 DNA follows: TGTGCCATCAGTGAGACAGGGGAATATGGCTACACCTTC.

The chain carries TRBV2 and TRBJ1-5, with 10 nucleotides matching TRBD1. The CDR3 contains 14 residues. After removal of 4 bases from V and 6 bases from J, the junction contained 3 bases not matched to a gene. CDR1 SNHLY and CDR2 FYNNEI come from the germline V gene. DNA for the CDR3: TGTGCCAGCAGTGGACAGGGGGCGGGTCAGCCCCAGCATTTT. This encodes CASSGQGAGQPQHF.

This chain links TRBV28 with TRBJ1-5, with 8 bases lining up with TRBD1. The CDR3 runs 14 residues. Germline CDR1 reads MDHEN; CDR2 reads SYDVKM. V lost 6 bases and J lost 5; bases outside the gene matches: 6. As DNA, the CDR3 is TGTGCCAGCAGATCGGGACAGGAACATCAGCCCCAGCATTTT. Translated, it gives CASRSGQEHQPQHF.

V is TRBV5-8 and J is TRBJ2-3; D remains ambiguous. The V gene lost 10 bases and the J gene lost 4 bases, with 19 bases spanning the gap. Germline-derived CDR1 and CDR2 are SGHTS and YDEGEE. The CDR3 contains 14 residues. The CDR3 sequence is CAAARRAFPDTQYF. The DNA of the CDR3 is TGTGCCGCGGCTCGTAGGGCCTTCCCAGATACGCAGTATTTT.